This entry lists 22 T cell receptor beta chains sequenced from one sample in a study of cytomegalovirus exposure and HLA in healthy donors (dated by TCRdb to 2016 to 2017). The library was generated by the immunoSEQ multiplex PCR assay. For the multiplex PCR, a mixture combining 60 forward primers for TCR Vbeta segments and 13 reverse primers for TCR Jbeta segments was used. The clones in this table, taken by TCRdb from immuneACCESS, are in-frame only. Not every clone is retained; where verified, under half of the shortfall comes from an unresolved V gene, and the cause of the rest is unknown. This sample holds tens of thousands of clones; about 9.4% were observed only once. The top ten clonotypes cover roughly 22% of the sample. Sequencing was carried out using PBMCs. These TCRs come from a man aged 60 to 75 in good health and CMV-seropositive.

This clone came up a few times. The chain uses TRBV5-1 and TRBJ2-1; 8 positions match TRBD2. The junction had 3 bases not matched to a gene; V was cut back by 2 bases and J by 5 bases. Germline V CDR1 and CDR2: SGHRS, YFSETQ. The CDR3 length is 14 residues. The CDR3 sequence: CASSLAGDDNEQFF. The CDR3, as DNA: TGCGCCAGCAGCTTAGCGGGAGACGACAATGAGCAGTTCTTC.

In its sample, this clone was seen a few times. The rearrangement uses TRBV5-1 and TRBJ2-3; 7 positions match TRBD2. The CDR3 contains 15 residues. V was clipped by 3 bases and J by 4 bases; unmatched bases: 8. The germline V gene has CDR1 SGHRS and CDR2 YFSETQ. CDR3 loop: CASSSSGGLADTQYF. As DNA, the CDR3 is TGCGCCAGCAGCTCGTCGGGGGGTCTAGCAGATACGCAGTATTTT.

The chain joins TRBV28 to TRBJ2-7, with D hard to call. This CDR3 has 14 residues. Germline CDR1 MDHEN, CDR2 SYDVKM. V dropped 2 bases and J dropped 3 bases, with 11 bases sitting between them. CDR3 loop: CASSLIARNYEQYF. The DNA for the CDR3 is TGTGCCAGCAGTTTAATCGCGCGTAACTACGAGCAGTACTTC. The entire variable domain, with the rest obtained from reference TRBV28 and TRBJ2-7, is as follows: DVKVTQSSRYLVKRTGEKVFLECVQDMDHENMFWYRQDPGLGLRLIYFSYDVKMKEKGDIPEGYSVSREKKERFSLILESASTNQTSMYLCASSLIARNYEQYFGPGTRLTVT.

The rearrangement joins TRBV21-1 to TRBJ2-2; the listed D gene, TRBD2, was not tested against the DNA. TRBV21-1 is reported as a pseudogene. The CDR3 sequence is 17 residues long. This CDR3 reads CASSKGSGGRVTGELFF. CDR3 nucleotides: TGTGCCAGCAGCAAAGGTTCGGGAGGGCGGGTCACCGGGGAGCTGTTTTTT.

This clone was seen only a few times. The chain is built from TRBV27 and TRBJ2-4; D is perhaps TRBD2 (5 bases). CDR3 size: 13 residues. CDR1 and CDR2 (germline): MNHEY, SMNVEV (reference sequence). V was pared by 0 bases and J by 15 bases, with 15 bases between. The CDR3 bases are TGTGCCAGCAGTTTATCAGGGAGTGGGTATTGGTACTTC. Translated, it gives CASSLSGSGYWYF.

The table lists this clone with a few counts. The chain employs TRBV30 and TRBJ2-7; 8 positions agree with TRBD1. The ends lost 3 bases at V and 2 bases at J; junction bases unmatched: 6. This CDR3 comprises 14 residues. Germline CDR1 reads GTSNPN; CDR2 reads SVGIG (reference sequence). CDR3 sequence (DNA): TGTGCCTGGAGCCACCACAGGGGGGCCTACGAGCAGTACTTC. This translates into CAWSHHRGAYEQYF. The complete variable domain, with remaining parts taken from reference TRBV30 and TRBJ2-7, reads SQTIHQWPATLVQPVGSPLSLECTVEGTSNPNLYWYRQAAGRGLQLLFYSVGIGQISSEVPQNLSASRPQDRQFILSSKKLLLSDSGFYLCAWSHHRGAYEQYFGPGTRLTVT.

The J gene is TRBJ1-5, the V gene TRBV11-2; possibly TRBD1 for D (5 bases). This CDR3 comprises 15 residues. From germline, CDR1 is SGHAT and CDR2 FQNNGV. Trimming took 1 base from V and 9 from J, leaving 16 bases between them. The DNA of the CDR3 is TGTGCCAGCAGCTTAGGGGGCGTACGGTCCGGGCCCCAGCATTTT. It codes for CASSLGGVRSGPQHF.

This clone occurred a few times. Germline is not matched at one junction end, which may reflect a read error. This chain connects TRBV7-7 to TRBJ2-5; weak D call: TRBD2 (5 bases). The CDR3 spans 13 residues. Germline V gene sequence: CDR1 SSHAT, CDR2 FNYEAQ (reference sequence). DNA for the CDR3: TGTGCTAGCAGCCGGACTCCTAGGGAGACCCAGTACTTC. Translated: CASSRTPRETQYF.

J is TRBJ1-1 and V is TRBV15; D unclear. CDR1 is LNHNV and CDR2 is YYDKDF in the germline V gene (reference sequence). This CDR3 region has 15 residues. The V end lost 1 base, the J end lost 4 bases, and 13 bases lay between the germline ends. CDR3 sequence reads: CATSRGAASFTEAFF. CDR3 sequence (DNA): TGTGCCACCAGCAGAGGAGCGGCTTCGTTCACTGAAGCTTTCTTT.

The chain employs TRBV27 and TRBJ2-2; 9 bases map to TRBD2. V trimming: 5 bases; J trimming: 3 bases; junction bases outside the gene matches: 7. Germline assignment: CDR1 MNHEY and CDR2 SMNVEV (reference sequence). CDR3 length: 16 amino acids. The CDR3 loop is CASSPERGDHTGELFF. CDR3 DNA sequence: TGTGCCAGCAGTCCGGAGCGGGGGGACCACACCGGGGAGCTGTTTTTT.

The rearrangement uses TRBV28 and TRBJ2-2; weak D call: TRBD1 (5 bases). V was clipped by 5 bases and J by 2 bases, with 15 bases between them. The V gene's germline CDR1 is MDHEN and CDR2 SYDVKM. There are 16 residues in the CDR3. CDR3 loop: CASSGVTAFNTGELFF. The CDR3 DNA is TGTGCCAGCAGTGGAGTGACAGCTTTTAACACCGGGGAGCTGTTTTTT.

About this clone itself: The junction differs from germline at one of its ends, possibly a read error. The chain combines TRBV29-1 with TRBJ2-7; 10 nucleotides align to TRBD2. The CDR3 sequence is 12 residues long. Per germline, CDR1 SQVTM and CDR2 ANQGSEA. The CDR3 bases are TGCAGCGTGGGGCGGGCTAGCGGGAGTTTAGACTTC. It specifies CSVGRASGSLDF.

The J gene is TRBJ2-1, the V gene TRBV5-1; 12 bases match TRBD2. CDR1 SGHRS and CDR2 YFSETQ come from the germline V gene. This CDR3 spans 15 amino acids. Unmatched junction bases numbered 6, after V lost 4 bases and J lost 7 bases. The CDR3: CASSGPSGGVNEQFF. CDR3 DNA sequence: TGCGCCAGCAGCGGTCCTAGCGGGGGGGTAAATGAGCAGTTCTTC.

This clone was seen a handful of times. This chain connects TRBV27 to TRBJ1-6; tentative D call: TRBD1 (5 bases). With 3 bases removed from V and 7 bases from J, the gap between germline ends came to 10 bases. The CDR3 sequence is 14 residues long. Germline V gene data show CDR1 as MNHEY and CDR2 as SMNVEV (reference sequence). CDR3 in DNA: TGTGCCAGCAGTTTTGGGGGGGGGAATTCACCCCTCCACTTT. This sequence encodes CASSFGGGNSPLHF.

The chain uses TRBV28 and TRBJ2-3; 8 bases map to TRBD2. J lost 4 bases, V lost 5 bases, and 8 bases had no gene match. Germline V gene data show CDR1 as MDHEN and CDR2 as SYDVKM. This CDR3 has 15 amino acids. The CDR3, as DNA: TGTGCCAGCAGTCCCAGGACGGGGGGGCCAGATACGCAGTATTTT. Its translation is CASSPRTGGPDTQYF.

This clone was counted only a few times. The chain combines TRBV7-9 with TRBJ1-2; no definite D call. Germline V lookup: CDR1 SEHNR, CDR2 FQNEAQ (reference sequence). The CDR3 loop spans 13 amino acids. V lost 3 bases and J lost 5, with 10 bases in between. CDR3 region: CASSFAGGYGYTF. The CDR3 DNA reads TGTGCCAGCAGCTTCGCAGGAGGTTATGGCTACACCTTC.

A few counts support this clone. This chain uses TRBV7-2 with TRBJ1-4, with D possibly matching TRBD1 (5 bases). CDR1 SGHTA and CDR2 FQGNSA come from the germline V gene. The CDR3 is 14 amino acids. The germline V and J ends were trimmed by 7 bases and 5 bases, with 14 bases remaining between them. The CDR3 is CASNFRGGNEKLFF. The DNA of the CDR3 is TGTGCCAGCAATTTTAGGGGTGGGAATGAAAAACTGTTTTTT.

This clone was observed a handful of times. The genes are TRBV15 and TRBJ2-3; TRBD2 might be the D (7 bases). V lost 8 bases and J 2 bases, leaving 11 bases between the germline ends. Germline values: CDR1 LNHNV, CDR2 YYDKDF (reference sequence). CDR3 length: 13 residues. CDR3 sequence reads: CATGGGVTDTQYF. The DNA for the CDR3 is TGTGCCACCGGAGGGGGGGTCACAGATACGCAGTATTTT. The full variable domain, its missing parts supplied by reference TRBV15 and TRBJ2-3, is DAMVIQNPRYQVTQFGKPVTLSCSQTLNHNVMYWYQQKSSQAPKLLFHYYDKDFNNEADTPDNFQSRRPNTSFCFLDIRSPGLGDTAMYLCATGGGVTDTQYFGPGTRLTVL.

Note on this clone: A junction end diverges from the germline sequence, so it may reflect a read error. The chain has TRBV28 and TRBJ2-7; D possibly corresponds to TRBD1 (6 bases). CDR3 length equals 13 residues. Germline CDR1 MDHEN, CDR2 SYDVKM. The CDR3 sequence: CARSAGQYYAQYF. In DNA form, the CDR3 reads TGTGCCAGAAGTGCCGGACAGTACTACGCGCAGTACTTC.

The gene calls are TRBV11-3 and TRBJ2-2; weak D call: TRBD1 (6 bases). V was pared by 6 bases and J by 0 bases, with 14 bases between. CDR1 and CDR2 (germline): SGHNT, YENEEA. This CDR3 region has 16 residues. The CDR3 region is CASSPTGQPNTGELFF. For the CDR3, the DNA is TGTGCCAGCAGTCCGACGGGACAACCGAACACCGGGGAGCTGTTTTTT.

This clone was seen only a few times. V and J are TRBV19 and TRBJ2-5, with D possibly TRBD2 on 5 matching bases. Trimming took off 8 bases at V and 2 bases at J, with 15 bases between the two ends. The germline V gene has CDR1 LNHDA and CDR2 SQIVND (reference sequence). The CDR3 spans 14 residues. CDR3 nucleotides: TGTGCCAGTTCGGGATTTTGGGGACAAGAGACCCAGTACTTC. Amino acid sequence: CASSGFWGQETQYF. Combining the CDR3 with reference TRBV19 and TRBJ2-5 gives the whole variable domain DGGITQSPKYLFRKEGQNVTLSCEQNLNHDAMYWYRQDPGQGLRLIYYSQIVNDFQKGDIAEGYSVSREKKESFPLTVTSAQKNPTAFYLCASSGFWGQETQYFGPGTRLLVL.

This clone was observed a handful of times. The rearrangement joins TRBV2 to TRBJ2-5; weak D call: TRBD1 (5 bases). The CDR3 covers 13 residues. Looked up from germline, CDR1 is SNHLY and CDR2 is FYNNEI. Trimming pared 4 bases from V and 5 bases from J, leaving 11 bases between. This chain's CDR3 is CASSVPGMETQYF. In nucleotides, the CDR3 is TGTGCCAGCAGTGTCCCAGGGATGGAGACCCAGTACTTC. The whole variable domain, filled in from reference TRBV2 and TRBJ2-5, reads EPEVTQTPSHQVTQMGQEVILRCVPISNHLYFYWYRQILGQKVEFLVSFYNNEISEKSEIFDDQFSVERPDGSNFTLKIRSTKLEDSAMYFCASSVPGMETQYFGPGTRLLVL.